The clone carrying this T cell receptor beta chain has at least ten counts. Its antigen is unknown. The sample belongs to a study of T cells in Graves' hyperthyroidism and ophthalmopathy. Points from the study as a whole: Progression to ophthalmopathy was predicted a median of 6.5 months early.

The PBMCs studied were ones that came from approximately 9.9 ml fresh peripheral blood. V was clipped by 4 bases and J by 1 base, with 13 bases between them. The CDR3 is 15 residues long. Looked up from germline, CDR1 is WSHSY and CDR2 is SAAADI. From RNA transcripts, TCR beta CDR3 regions were amplified. In the first-round RT-PCR of the TCR CDR3, the HTBI primer set was used. TCRdb re-called the multiplex PCR reads with MiXCR, one entry per CDR3 protein. The table records about 260,000 distinct CDR3 sequences, around 15% of them present only once. Sequenced input: blood. The sequence derives from a woman between 18 and 29 years old with Graves' ophthalmopathy. The chain combines TRBV10-2 with TRBJ1-1; no firm D call. In nucleotides, the CDR3 is TGCGCCAGCAGTGCCCGCGGGGTTAAGAACACTGAAGCTTTCTTT. It is translated as CASSARGVKNTEAFF.